Listed here are 26 T cell receptor beta chains from one sample, sequenced in a study of T cell clusters in autoimmune cytopenias. Multiplex touch-down PCR amplified TRB using TRB-A and TRB-B pools in one tube. TCRdb reworked the multiplex PCR reads into one entry per CDR3 protein, no DNA. The specimen's table records about 2,700 distinct CDR3 sequences. TRB amplification used roughly 250 ng of peripheral blood genomic DNA. Sequenced: peripheral blood. These receptors all stem from a human donor with an autoimmune cytopenia, with autoimmune hepatitis or in good health (not recorded which).

Its frequency marks this clonotype as medium-sized. This chain links TRBV7-2 with TRBJ2-3; TCRdb's D call, TRBD2, is unchecked because there is no DNA. The CDR3 sequence is 14 residues long. Germline CDR1 reads SGHTA; CDR2 reads FQGNSA. The CDR3 sequence is CASSLATLGDTQYF. Variable domain in full (rest from reference TRBV7-2 and TRBJ2-3): GAGVSQSPSNKVTEKGKDVELRCDPISGHTALYWYRQSLGQGLEFLIYFQGNSAPDKSGLPSDRFSAERTGGSVSTLTIQRTQQEDSAVYLCASSLATLGDTQYFGPGTRLTVL.

This clonotype counts as medium-sized by frequency. The chain employs TRBV20-1 and TRBJ1-1; TCRdb lists TRBD1, though no DNA is available to test this call. Germline V lookup: CDR1 DFQATT, CDR2 SNEGSKA (reference sequence). This CDR3 spans 15 amino acids. CDR3 protein: CSARDGTGDNTEAFF.

This clonotype ranks as medium-sized in terms of frequency. This chain connects TRBV6-5 to TRBJ2-2; TCRdb's assignment of TRBD1 cannot be checked, as there is no DNA. The germline V gene encodes CDR1 MNHEY and CDR2 SVGAGI. The CDR3 is made up of 13 amino acids. This CDR3 is CASSYGPGKELFF.

The rearrangement links TRBV4-1 to TRBJ2-7; checking the TCRdb D call of TRBD1 is not possible without DNA. Germline loops: CDR1 MGHRA, CDR2 YSYEKL. This CDR3 is 16 amino acids long. The CDR3 loop reads CASSQNRDSRFYEQYF.

Judged by frequency, this clonotype is medium-sized. The rearrangement links TRBV6-5 to TRBJ2-7; checking the TCRdb D call of TRBD1 is not possible without DNA. The CDR3 is 15 amino acids. Per the germline V gene, CDR1 is MNHEY and CDR2 is SVGAGI. The CDR3 region is CASSLGGSGSYEQYF.

V is TRBV27 and J is TRBJ2-2. Germline V gene sequence: CDR1 MNHEY, CDR2 SMNVEV (reference sequence). The CDR3 has 14 residues. This CDR3 is CASSFSLESGELFF.

This clonotype registers medium-sized (0.01 to 0.1%) by frequency. The chain combines TRBV5-1 with TRBJ1-1. The CDR3 contains 14 residues. Germline V CDR1 and CDR2: SGHRS, YFSETQ. The CDR3 is CASSLAGGGTEAFF.

This clonotype is called medium-sized based on its frequency. This chain uses TRBV11-2 with TRBJ2-3; TCRdb selects TRBD1, and the lack of DNA leaves this call unchecked. This CDR3 has 12 residues. Germline loops: CDR1 SGHAT, CDR2 FQNNGV. The CDR3 sequence is CASSPDRDREYF.

This clonotype is identified as medium-sized from frequency. The rearrangement links TRBV28 to TRBJ2-1; TCRdb returns TRBD1, unconfirmable since there is no DNA. The CDR3 length is 15 residues. Germline V CDR1 and CDR2: MDHEN, SYDVKM. The CDR3 sequence: CASSFASTGYNEQFF.

This rearrangement joins TRBV6-5 to TRBJ1-1; the TCRdb call, TRBD1, lacks DNA for checking. The CDR3 sequence is 14 residues long. CDR1 is MNHEY and CDR2 is SVGAGI in the germline V gene. CDR3 amino acids: CASGKTGYNTEAFF.

V and J are TRBV27 and TRBJ2-3; the TCRdb call, TRBD1, lacks DNA for checking. The CDR3 consists of 18 residues. Looked up from germline, CDR1 is MNHEY and CDR2 is SMNVEV (reference sequence). The CDR3 region is CASTKIRTATKTTDTQYF.

This sequence joins TRBV6-5 and TRBJ2-2; TCRdb's D call, TRBD2, is unchecked because there is no DNA. Germline CDR1 is MNHEY and CDR2 is SVGAGI. The CDR3 totals 15 residues. CDR3 protein: CASSYRASGIGELFF.

This clonotype is called medium-sized based on its frequency. The rearrangement joins TRBV28 to TRBJ2-1; absent DNA, TCRdb's TRBD1 call cannot be checked. This CDR3 has 15 amino acids. Germline CDR1 is MDHEN and CDR2 is SYDVKM. The CDR3 region is CASKSPPRGINEQFF.

The chain couples TRBV5-1 to TRBJ1-6; the D gene TCRdb calls, TRBD1, cannot be checked with no DNA. This CDR3 has 16 amino acids. Germline-derived CDR1 and CDR2 are SGHRS and YFSETQ. The CDR3 reads CASSPGQGAVGAPLHF.

Measured by frequency, this clonotype is medium-sized. The chain has TRBV4-1 and TRBJ1-6; without DNA, the TCRdb call of TRBD1 cannot be checked. Germline CDR1 is MGHRA and CDR2 is YSYEKL. The CDR3 covers 15 residues. The CDR3 is CASSHPTGAYSPLHF.

Frequency places this clonotype as medium-sized. This sequence joins TRBV19 and TRBJ2-1; TCRdb indicates TRBD2, and absent DNA this call remains unverified. This CDR3 has 17 residues. Per the germline V gene, CDR1 is LNHDA and CDR2 is SQIVND (reference sequence). Here the CDR3 reads CASSQGLAGVLYNEQFF.

The rearrangement uses TRBV12-5 and TRBJ1-4. The germline V gene has CDR1 LGHNT and CDR2 FRNRAP. The CDR3 extends over 12 amino acids. CDR3 sequence reads: CASGLVPWPLFF.

CDR3 sequence: CASSLGSQREQYF. The rearrangement uses TRBV5-1 and TRBJ2-7. This CDR3 spans 13 amino acids. CDR1 is SGHRS, CDR2 YFSETQ, per germline. Using reference TRBV5-1 and TRBJ2-7 for the parts outside the CDR3, the full variable domain is KAGVTQTPRYLIKTRGQQVTLSCSPISGHRSVSWYQQTPGQGLQFLFEYFSETQRNKGNFPGRFSGRQFSNSRSEMNVSTLELGDSALYLCASSLGSQREQYFGPGTRLTVT.

The CDR3 sequence is CASSSGGPLGEQYF. The chain carries TRBV12-3 or TRBV12-4 and TRBJ2-7; TCRdb picks TRBD1, but there is no DNA to check that call. The CDR3 has 14 amino acids.

The V and J genes are TRBV28 and TRBJ2-7; there is no DNA to check the TCRdb D call of TRBD2. CDR1 is MDHEN and CDR2 is SYDVKM in the germline V gene. The CDR3 totals 16 residues. This CDR3 is CASSLSGRPSSYEQYF.

The V call is TRBV6-2 or TRBV6-3, the J call TRBJ2-3. The length of the CDR3 is 14 residues. Germline loops: CDR1 MNHEY, CDR2 SVGEGT. The CDR3 sequence is CASSYSRLTDTQYF.

This clonotype is called medium-sized (0.01 to 0.1%) based on its frequency. CDR3: CATSEGDSTNTGELFF. The gene calls are TRBV24-1 and TRBJ2-2; there is no DNA to check the TCRdb D call of TRBD1. The CDR3 is 16 residues long. Germline V gene data show CDR1 as KGHDR and CDR2 as SFDVKD.

This clonotype is medium-sized (0.01 to 0.1%) by frequency. The rearrangement uses TRBV27 and TRBJ2-7; there is no DNA to check the TCRdb D call of TRBD1. Germline V gene data show CDR1 as MNHEY and CDR2 as SMNVEV (reference sequence). This CDR3 has 15 residues. CDR3 loop: CASSQSTAGAYEQYF.

V is TRBV28 and J is TRBJ2-7; TCRdb's assignment of TRBD1 cannot be checked, as there is no DNA. In germline, CDR1 is MDHEN, CDR2 SYDVKM. This CDR3 region has 13 residues. The CDR3: CACISALTYEQYF.

In terms of frequency, this clonotype is medium-sized. This sequence joins TRBV20-1 and TRBJ2-5; the TRBD1 assignment by TCRdb is unverifiable without DNA. Germline values: CDR1 DFQATT, CDR2 SNEGSKA (reference sequence). CDR3 length equals 12 residues. CDR3 sequence: CSAGTGSETQYF.

The chain links TRBV5-4 to TRBJ2-3. CDR3 length: 11 residues. Germline loops: CDR1 SGHNT, CDR2 YYREEE (reference sequence). The CDR3 sequence: CASSFRDTQYF.